The 9 T cell receptor beta chains below all came from one sample that was sequenced in a study of blood T cell repertoires in COVID-19. Measured with immunoSEQ multiplex PCR; TCRdb has only the in-frame clones, and not every one. The table lists tens of thousands of clones, approximately 89% of them singletons. Material for sequencing was peripheral blood. The receptors stem from a man aged 60 to 69 with active COVID-19.

The chain carries TRBV5-4 and TRBJ1-2, with 7 positions matching TRBD1. This CDR3 is built from 14 residues. The V segment lost 2 bases and the J segment 8 bases; nucleotides outside the gene matches: 9. Germline CDR1 reads SGHNT; CDR2 reads YYREEE (reference sequence). The CDR3 reads CASSLDSGGGGYTF. The CDR3, as DNA: TGTGCCAGCAGCTTAGACTCCGGAGGGGGCGGCTACACCTTC.

The chain joins TRBV3-1 (or the pseudogene TRBV3-2) to TRBJ1-4; D is undetermined. In germline, CDR1 is LGHDT, CDR2 YNNKEL (reference sequence). There are 12 residues in the CDR3. Trimming pared 4 bases from V and 15 bases from J, leaving 15 bases between. CDR3 DNA: TGTGCCAGCAGCCGTTCCCCCGGGGTAGTGTTTTTT. Protein product: CASSRSPGVVFF.

Only a few counts were recorded for this clone. J is TRBJ1-2 and V is TRBV7-9, with 10 positions matching TRBD1. The V segment lost 0 bases and the J segment 6 bases; nucleotides outside the gene matches: 10. Germline V CDR1 and CDR2: SEHNR, FQNEAQ (reference sequence). The CDR3 consists of 17 residues. In DNA, the CDR3 is TGTGCCAGCAGCTTAGCGGCAATTGGACAGGGGGTAGATGGCTACACCTTC. It specifies CASSLAAIGQGVDGYTF.

The chain joins TRBV28 to TRBJ1-5; no clear D. The CDR3 extends over 12 amino acids. Germline V gene data show CDR1 as MDHEN and CDR2 as SYDVKM. This chain's CDR3 is CAHSSGNQPQHF. The CDR3 DNA follows: TGTGCTCACTCGTCGGGCAATCAGCCCCAGCATTTT.

The chain employs TRBV10-3 and TRBJ2-1; 10 bases match TRBD1. V shed 6 bases, J shed 5 bases, and the junction held 7 bases outside the gene matches. This CDR3 has 15 residues. Germline lookup yields CDR1 ENHRY and CDR2 SYGVKD. CDR3 protein: CAISLGTGVNNEQFF. The CDR3 DNA reads as TGTGCCATCAGCCTAGGGACAGGGGTGAACAATGAGCAGTTCTTC.

The chain has TRBV5-1 and TRBJ2-5; 14 bases map to TRBD2. V dropped 4 bases and J dropped 4; count of bases not matched to a gene: 3. CDR3 length: 15 amino acids. The germline V gene has CDR1 SGHRS and CDR2 YFSETQ. CDR3 in amino acids: CASSAGLAGGETQYF. The CDR3 DNA follows: TGCGCCAGCAGCGCCGGACTAGCGGGAGGAGAGACCCAGTACTTC. Based on the CDR3 plus reference TRBV5-1 and TRBJ2-5, the full variable domain is KAGVTQTPRYLIKTRGQQVTLSCSPISGHRSVSWYQQTPGQGLQFLFEYFSETQRNKGNFPGRFSGRQFSNSRSEMNVSTLELGDSALYLCASSAGLAGGETQYFGPGTRLLVL.

The V gene is TRBV6-5, the J gene TRBJ2-7; D is possibly TRBD1 (5 bases). Germline V gene data show CDR1 as MNHEY and CDR2 as SVGAGI. The CDR3 is made up of 13 amino acids. Trimming stripped 3 bases from V and 6 bases from J, with 12 bases between. In DNA, the CDR3 is TGTGCCAGCAGTTATGTTCAGGGCAGCGAGCAGTACTTC. It yields the protein CASSYVQGSEQYF.

The rearrangement joins TRBV19 to TRBJ1-5; D remains unclear. The germline V gene has CDR1 LNHDA and CDR2 SQIVND (reference sequence). The V and J ends lost 5 bases and 1 base respectively, with 9 bases between them. The CDR3 is 14 amino acids. CDR3: CASSPTLSNQPQHF. The CDR3 bases are TGTGCCAGTAGTCCCACGCTAAGCAATCAGCCCCAGCATTTT.

The chain uses TRBV7-2 and TRBJ1-1; 9 bases map to TRBD1. This CDR3 has 13 residues. Per the germline V gene, CDR1 is SGHTA and CDR2 is FQGNSA. The trim removed 6 bases at V and 5 bases at J, leaving 4 bases unmatched. In DNA, the CDR3 is TGTGCCAGCAGGGACAGGGGAGGGACTGAAGCTTTCTTT. It yields the protein CASRDRGGTEAFF.